The sequence of this T cell receptor beta chain was determined in a study of blood T cell repertoires in COVID-19. Study-wide context: The United States, Italy and Spain provided the acute and convalescent COVID-19 samples.

The assay was immunoSEQ multiplex PCR, and TCRdb's table has in-frame clones only and misses some. The repertoire has more than 110,000 clones, 65% to 90% of them found once; the top ten carry 2.5% to 3%. The V and J ends lost 4 bases and 1 base respectively, with 11 bases between them. The CDR3 has 14 amino acids. Germline-derived CDR1 and CDR2 are SGHRS and YFSETQ. V usage is TRBV5-1 and J usage is TRBJ1-1; perhaps TRBD1 as D (5 bases). Input material: peripheral blood. The source of this sequence is a man aged 50 or older with acute or convalescent COVID-19. The chain's CDR3 is CASSPDSGNTEAFF. The CDR3 DNA sequence: TGCGCCAGCAGCCCCGACAGTGGGAACACTGAAGCTTTCTTT.